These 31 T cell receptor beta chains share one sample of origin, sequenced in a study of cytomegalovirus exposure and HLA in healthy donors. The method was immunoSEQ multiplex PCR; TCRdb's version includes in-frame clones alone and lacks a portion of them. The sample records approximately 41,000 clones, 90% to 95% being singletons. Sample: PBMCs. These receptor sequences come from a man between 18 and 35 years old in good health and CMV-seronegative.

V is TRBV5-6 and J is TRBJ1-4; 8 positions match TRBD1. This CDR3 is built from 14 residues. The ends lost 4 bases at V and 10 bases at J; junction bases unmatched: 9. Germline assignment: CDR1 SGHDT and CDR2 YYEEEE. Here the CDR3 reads CASSKGQGVGKLFF. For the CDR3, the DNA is TGTGCCAGCAGCAAAGGACAGGGCGTCGGAAAACTGTTTTTT.

CDR3 sequence reads: CASSLGTGEGYTF. The CDR3 DNA is TGCGCCAGCAGCCTAGGGACAGGGGAAGGCTACACCTTC. This sequence joins TRBV5-1 and TRBJ1-2; 10 bases agree with TRBD1. The ends lost 4 bases at V and 8 bases at J; junction bases unmatched: 5. The CDR3 contains 13 residues. Germline CDR1 reads SGHRS; CDR2 reads YFSETQ.

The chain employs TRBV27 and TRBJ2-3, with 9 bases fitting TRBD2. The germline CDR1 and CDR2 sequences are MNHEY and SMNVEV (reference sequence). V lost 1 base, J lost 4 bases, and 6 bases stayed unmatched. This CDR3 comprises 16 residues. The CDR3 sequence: CASSLLGLAGSDTQYF. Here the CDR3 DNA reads TGTGCCAGCAGTTTATTAGGGCTAGCGGGATCAGATACGCAGTATTTT.

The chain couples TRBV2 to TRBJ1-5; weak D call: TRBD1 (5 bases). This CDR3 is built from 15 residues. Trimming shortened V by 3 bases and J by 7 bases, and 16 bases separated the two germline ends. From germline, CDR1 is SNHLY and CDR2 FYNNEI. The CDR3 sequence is CASSDVGGGGQPQHF. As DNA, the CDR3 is TGTGCCAGCAGTGACGTGGGGGGTGGCGGACAGCCCCAGCATTTT.

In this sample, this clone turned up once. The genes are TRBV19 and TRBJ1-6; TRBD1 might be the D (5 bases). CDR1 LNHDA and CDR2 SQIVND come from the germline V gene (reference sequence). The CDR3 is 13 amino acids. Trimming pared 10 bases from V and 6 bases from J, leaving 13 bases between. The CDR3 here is CAISRVPNSPLHF. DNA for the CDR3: TGTGCCATCTCCAGGGTTCCTAATTCACCCCTCCACTTT.

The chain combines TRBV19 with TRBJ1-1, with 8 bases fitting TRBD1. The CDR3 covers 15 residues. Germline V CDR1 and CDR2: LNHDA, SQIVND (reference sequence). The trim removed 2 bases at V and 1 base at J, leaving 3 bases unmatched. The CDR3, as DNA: TGTGCCAGTAGTATACACGGGACAGGGAACACTGAAGCTTTCTTT. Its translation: CASSIHGTGNTEAFF.

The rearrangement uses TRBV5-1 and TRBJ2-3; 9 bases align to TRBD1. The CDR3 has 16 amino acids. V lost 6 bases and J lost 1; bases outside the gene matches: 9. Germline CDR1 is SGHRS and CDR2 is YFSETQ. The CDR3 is CASIAGTGGGTDTQYF. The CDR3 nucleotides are TGCGCCAGCATCGCAGGAACAGGGGGCGGCACAGATACGCAGTATTTT. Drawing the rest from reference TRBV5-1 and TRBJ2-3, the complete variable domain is KAGVTQTPRYLIKTRGQQVTLSCSPISGHRSVSWYQQTPGQGLQFLFEYFSETQRNKGNFPGRFSGRQFSNSRSEMNVSTLELGDSALYLCASIAGTGGGTDTQYFGPGTRLTVL.

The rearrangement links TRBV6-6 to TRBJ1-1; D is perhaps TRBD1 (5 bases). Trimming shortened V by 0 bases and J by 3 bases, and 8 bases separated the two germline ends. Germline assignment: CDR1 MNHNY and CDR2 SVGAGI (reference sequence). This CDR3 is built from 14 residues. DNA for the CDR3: TGTGCCAGCAGTTACTCGGCAGGGTACACTGAAGCTTTCTTT. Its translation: CASSYSAGYTEAFF.

The CDR3 bases are TGTGCCAGCAGCGTAGCTCTAGCGGGGACTGGAAACACCATATATTTT. Its translation is CASSVALAGTGNTIYF. The chain links TRBV9 to TRBJ1-3; D not resolved. The CDR3 loop spans 16 amino acids. CDR1 is SGDLS, CDR2 YYNGEE, per germline. The ends were cut back, 0 bases at V and 2 bases at J, with 12 bases in the middle.

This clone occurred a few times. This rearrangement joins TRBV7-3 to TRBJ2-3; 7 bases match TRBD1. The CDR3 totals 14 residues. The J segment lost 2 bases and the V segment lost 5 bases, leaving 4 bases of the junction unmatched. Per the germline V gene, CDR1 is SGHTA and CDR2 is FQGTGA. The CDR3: CASSRTGATDTQYF. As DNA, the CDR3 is TGTGCCAGCAGCAGGACAGGTGCCACAGATACGCAGTATTTT. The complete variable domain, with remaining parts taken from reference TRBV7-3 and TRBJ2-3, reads GAGVSQTPSNKVTEKGKYVELRCDPISGHTALYWYRQSLGQGPEFLIYFQGTGAADDSGLPNDRFFAVRPEGSVSTLKIQRTERGDSAVYLCASSRTGATDTQYFGPGTRLTVL.

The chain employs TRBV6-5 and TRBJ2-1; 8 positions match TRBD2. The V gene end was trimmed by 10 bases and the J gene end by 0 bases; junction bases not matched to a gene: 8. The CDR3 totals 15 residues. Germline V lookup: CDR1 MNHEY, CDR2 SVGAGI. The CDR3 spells CANGESGGSYNEQFF. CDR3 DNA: TGTGCCAACGGGGAAAGCGGGGGCTCCTACAATGAGCAGTTCTTC.

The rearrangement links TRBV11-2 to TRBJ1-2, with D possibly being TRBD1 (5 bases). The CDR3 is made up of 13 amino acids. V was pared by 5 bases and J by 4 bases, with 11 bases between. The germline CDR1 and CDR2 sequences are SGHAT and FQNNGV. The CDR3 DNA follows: TGTGCCAGCAGCCCGGGGGAGTTCTATGGCTACACCTTC. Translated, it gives CASSPGEFYGYTF.

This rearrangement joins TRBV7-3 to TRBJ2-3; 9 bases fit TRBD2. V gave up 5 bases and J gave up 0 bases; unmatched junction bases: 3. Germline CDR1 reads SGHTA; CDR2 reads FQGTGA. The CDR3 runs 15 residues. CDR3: CASSPSGGSTDTQYF. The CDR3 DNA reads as TGTGCCAGCAGCCCAAGCGGGGGGAGCACAGATACGCAGTATTTT.

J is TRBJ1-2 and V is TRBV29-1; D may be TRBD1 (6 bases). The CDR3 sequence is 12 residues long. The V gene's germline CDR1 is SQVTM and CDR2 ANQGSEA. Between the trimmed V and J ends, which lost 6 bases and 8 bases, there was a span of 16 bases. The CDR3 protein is CSVVGGFEGYTF. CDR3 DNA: TGCAGCGTCGTAGGGGGTTTCGAAGGCTACACCTTC.

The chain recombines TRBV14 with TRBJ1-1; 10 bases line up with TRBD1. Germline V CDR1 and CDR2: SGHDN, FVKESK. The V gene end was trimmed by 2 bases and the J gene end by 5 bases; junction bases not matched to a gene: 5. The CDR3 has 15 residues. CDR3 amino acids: CASSQRTGGRTEAFF. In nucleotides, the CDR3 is TGTGCCAGCAGCCAACGGACAGGGGGAAGGACTGAAGCTTTCTTT.

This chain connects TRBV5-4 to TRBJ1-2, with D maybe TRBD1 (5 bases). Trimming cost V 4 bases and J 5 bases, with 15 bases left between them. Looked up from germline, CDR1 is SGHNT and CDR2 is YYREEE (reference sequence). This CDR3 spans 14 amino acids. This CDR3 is CASSEKAKGYGYTF. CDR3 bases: TGTGCCAGCAGCGAGAAGGCCAAGGGGTATGGCTACACCTTC.

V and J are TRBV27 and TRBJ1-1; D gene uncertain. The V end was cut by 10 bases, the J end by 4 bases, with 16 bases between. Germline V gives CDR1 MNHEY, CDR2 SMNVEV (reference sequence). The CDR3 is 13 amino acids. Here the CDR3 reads CATPQLGFTEAFF. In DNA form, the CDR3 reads TGTGCCACCCCGCAACTAGGATTCACTGAAGCTTTCTTT.

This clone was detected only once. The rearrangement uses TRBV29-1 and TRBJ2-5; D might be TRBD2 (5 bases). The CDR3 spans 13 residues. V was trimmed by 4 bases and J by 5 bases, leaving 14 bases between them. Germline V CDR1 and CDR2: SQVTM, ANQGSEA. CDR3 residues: CSVAGGRRETQYF. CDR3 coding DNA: TGCAGCGTTGCCGGCGGCAGGAGGGAGACCCAGTACTTC.

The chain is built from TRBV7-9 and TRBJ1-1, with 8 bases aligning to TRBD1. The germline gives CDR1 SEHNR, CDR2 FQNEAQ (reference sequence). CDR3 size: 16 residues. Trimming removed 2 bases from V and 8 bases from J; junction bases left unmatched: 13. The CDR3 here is CASSLKGSAGGAEAFF. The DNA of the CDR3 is TGTGCCAGCAGCTTAAAGGGATCCGCAGGGGGCGCCGAAGCTTTCTTT.

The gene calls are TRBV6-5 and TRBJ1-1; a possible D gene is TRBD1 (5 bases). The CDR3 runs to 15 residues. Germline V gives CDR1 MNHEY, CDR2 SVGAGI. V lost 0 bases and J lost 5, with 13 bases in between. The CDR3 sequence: CASSYSGQGVTEAFF. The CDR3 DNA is TGTGCCAGCAGTTACTCGGGGCAGGGCGTAACTGAAGCTTTCTTT.

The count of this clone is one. The CDR3 spells CASSLGGVNYGYTF. In DNA, the CDR3 is TGTGCCAGCAGTTTAGGGGGGGTTAACTATGGCTACACCTTC. The chain uses TRBV28 and TRBJ1-2, with TRBD1 as a possible D gene (5 bases). CDR1 is MDHEN and CDR2 is SYDVKM in the germline V gene. Trimming took 2 bases from V and 1 from J, leaving 8 bases between them. The CDR3 spans 14 residues.

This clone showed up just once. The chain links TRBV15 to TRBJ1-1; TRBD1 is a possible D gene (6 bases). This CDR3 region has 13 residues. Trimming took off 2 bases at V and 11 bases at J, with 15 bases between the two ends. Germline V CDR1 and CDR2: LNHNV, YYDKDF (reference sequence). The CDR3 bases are TGTGCCACCAGCAGATCGGGACAACTTCTGGCTTTCTTT. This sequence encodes CATSRSGQLLAFF.

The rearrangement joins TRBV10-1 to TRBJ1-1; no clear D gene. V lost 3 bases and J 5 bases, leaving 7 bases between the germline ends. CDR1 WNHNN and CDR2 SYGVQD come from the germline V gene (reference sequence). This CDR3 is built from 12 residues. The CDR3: CASSDLGTEAFF. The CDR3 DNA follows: TGCGCCAGCAGTGACCTCGGGACTGAAGCTTTCTTT.

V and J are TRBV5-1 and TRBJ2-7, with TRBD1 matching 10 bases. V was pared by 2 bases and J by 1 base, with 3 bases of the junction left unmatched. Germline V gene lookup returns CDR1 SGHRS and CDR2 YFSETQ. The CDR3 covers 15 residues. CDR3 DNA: TGCGCCAGCAGCTTCAAGGACAGGGGGTCCTACGAGCAGTACTTC. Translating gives CASSFKDRGSYEQYF.

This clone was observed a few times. The CDR3 spells CASSFRDTEAFF. The CDR3 DNA follows: TGCGCCAGCAGCTTCAGGGACACTGAAGCTTTCTTT. The chain uses TRBV5-1 and TRBJ1-1; weak D call: TRBD1 (5 bases). CDR1 and CDR2 from the germline V gene are SGHRS and YFSETQ. The CDR3 is made up of 12 amino acids. V was clipped by 2 bases and J by 3 bases, with 5 bases between them. Complete variable domain (other parts from reference TRBV5-1 and TRBJ1-1): KAGVTQTPRYLIKTRGQQVTLSCSPISGHRSVSWYQQTPGQGLQFLFEYFSETQRNKGNFPGRFSGRQFSNSRSEMNVSTLELGDSALYLCASSFRDTEAFFGQGTRLTVV.

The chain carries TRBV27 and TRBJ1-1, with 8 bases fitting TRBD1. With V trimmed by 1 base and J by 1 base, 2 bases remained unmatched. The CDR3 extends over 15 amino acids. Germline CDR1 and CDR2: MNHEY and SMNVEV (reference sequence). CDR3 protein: CASSLFGQGNTEAFF. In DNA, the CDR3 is TGTGCCAGCAGTTTATTTGGACAGGGGAACACTGAAGCTTTCTTT.

This CDR3 is CASSEALRREQYF. The CDR3 DNA is TGTGCCAGCAGTGAAGCGCTGAGGCGCGAGCAGTACTTC. V usage is TRBV6-1 and J usage is TRBJ2-7; D remains ambiguous. The CDR3 sequence is 13 residues long. The V gene lost 0 bases and the J gene lost 6 bases, with 9 bases spanning the gap. Germline assignment: CDR1 MNHNS and CDR2 SASEGT.

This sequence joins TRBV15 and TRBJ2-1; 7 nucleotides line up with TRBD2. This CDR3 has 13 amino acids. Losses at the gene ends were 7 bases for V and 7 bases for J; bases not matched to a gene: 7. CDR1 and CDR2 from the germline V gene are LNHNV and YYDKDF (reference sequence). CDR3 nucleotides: TGTGCCACCACCCGGGAGGCCCGGAATGAGCAGTTCTTC. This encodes CATTREARNEQFF.

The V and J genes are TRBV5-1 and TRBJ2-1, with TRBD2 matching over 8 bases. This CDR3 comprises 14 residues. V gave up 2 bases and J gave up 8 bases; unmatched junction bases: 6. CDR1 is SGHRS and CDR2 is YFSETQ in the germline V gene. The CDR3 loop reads CASSFAGRADEQFF. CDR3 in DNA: TGCGCCAGCAGCTTCGCCGGGAGGGCCGATGAGCAGTTCTTC.

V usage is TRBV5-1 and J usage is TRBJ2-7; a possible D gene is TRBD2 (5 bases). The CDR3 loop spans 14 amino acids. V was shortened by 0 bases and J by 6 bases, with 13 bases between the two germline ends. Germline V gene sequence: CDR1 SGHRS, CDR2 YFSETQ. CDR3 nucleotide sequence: TGCGCCAGCAGCTTGGACCCCGCGGGTGGCGAGCAGTACTTC. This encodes CASSLDPAGGEQYF.

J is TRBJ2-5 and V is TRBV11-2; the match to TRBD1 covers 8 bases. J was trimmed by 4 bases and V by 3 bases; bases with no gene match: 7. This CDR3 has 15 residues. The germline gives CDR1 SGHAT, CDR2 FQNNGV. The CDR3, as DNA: TGTGCCAGCAGCTTCGGGACAGGTAGACGAGAGACCCAGTACTTC. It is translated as CASSFGTGRRETQYF.